Each of the 11 T cell receptor beta chains below was sequenced from the same sample in a study of CD8 T cells in Susac syndrome. A quantity of about 0.5 to 1 ug RNA underwent reverse transcription using random hexamers. TCRdb re-derived calls from the immunoSEQ multiplex PCR reads in MiXCR, one entry per CDR3 protein. The table shows roughly 200,000 distinct CDR3 sequences, with approximately 94% occurring only once. Sample: CD4+ T cells from PBMCs. All receptors come from a human donor with multiple sclerosis.

The chain links TRBV29-1 to TRBJ2-1; D might be TRBD1 or TRBD2, each matching 5 bases. V was clipped by 0 bases and J by 6 bases, with 6 bases between them. The germline gives CDR1 SQVTM, CDR2 ANQGSEA. The CDR3 totals 12 residues. CDR3 protein: CSVEEGTNEQFF. In DNA form, the CDR3 reads TGCAGCGTTGAAGAAGGGACCAATGAGCAGTTCTTC.

This chain joins TRBV11-2 and TRBJ2-7; TRBD2 agrees at 8 bases. The CDR3 consists of 15 residues. V was pared by 3 bases and J by 2 bases, with 6 bases of the junction left unmatched. CDR1 is SGHAT and CDR2 is FQNNGV in the germline V gene. CDR3 amino acids: CASSFGAGGTYEQYF. CDR3 nucleotide sequence: TGTGCCAGCAGCTTTGGGGCGGGAGGCACCTACGAGCAGTACTTC.

This clonotype was detected only once. CDR3 in amino acids: CASSTRGFTNYGYTF. CDR3 DNA sequence: TGTGCCAGCAGTACGCGGGGATTCACTAACTATGGCTACACCTTC. The chain carries TRBV27 and TRBJ1-2; no clear D gene. The length of the CDR3 is 15 residues. Per the germline V gene, CDR1 is MNHEY and CDR2 is SMNVEV (reference sequence). Trimming left V 5 bases short and J 0 bases short, with 13 bases between.

The chain joins TRBV5-1 to TRBJ2-1; D remains ambiguous. This CDR3 spans 12 amino acids. The germline V gene encodes CDR1 SGHRS and CDR2 YFSETQ. V was shortened by 0 bases and J by 14 bases, with 12 bases between the two germline ends. The CDR3 DNA is TGCGCCAGCAGCTTGGCTCCCGGGTGGGAGTTCTTC. It codes for CASSLAPGWEFF. Looking up the rest from reference TRBV5-1 and TRBJ2-1 gives the full variable domain: KAGVTQTPRYLIKTRGQQVTLSCSPISGHRSVSWYQQTPGQGLQFLFEYFSETQRNKGNFPGRFSGRQFSNSRSEMNVSTLELGDSALYLCASSLAPGWEFFGPGTRLTVL.

The chain couples TRBV6-5 to TRBJ2-3; D unresolved. The V gene lost 0 bases and the J gene lost 2 bases, with 12 bases spanning the gap. The CDR3 is made up of 16 amino acids. The germline V gene encodes CDR1 MNHEY and CDR2 SVGAGI. In DNA form, the CDR3 reads TGTGCCAGCAGTTACTCGCGGTCCGGATTCACAGATACGCAGTATTTT. Translating gives CASSYSRSGFTDTQYF.

The genes are TRBV9 and TRBJ2-2; D gene unclear. This CDR3 contains 16 residues. V lost 0 bases, J lost 4 bases, and 13 bases lay in between. Germline-derived CDR1 and CDR2 are SGDLS and YYNGEE. The CDR3 reads CASSVDPPTLTGELFF. The CDR3 region has the DNA TGTGCCAGCAGCGTAGATCCGCCGACCCTCACCGGGGAGCTGTTTTTT.

V is TRBV12-3 or TRBV12-4 and J is TRBJ1-6; a weak D match, TRBD1 (5 bases). The ends were cut back, 6 bases at V and 9 bases at J, with 12 bases in the middle. This CDR3 contains 13 residues. CDR3 nucleotides: TGTGCCAGCAGCTCAGACAGACCTTCACCCCTCCACTTT. This encodes CASSSDRPSPLHF.

The V and J genes are TRBV6-2 or TRBV6-3 and TRBJ2-3; the D is unclear. The V gene's germline CDR1 is MNHEY and CDR2 SVGEGT. This CDR3 has 11 amino acids. The V gene lost 11 bases and the J gene lost 4 bases, with 10 bases spanning the gap. The CDR3 spells CASKGPDTQYF. The CDR3 DNA reads TGTGCCTCAAAGGGCCCAGATACGCAGTATTTT.

V is TRBV30 and J is TRBJ2-1, with D unresolved. V was pared by 2 bases and J by 5 bases, with 10 bases between. Germline V gene data show CDR1 as GTSNPN and CDR2 as SVGIG (reference sequence). The CDR3 has 13 amino acids. The CDR3 DNA sequence: TGTGCCTGGAGTCCAAGAGGCAACAATGAGCAGTTCTTC. It is translated as CAWSPRGNNEQFF.

The J gene is TRBJ2-7, the V gene TRBV5-1; a possible D gene is TRBD1 (5 bases). Trimming shortened V by 0 bases and J by 3 bases, and 16 bases separated the two germline ends. The length of the CDR3 is 16 residues. In germline, CDR1 is SGHRS, CDR2 YFSETQ. CDR3: CASSLAESRAFYEQYF. DNA of the CDR3: TGCGCCAGCAGCTTGGCTGAATCCAGGGCCTTCTACGAGCAGTACTTC.

The rearrangement joins TRBV16 to TRBJ1-5, with D maybe TRBD1 (5 bases). Per the germline V gene, CDR1 is KGHSY and CDR2 is FQNENV. Trimming left V 4 bases short and J 3 bases short, with 16 bases between. This CDR3 contains 16 residues. The CDR3 sequence is CASSPGPHQSNQPQHF. CDR3 nucleotides: TGTGCCAGCAGCCCGGGGCCCCATCAGTCCAATCAGCCCCAGCATTTT.